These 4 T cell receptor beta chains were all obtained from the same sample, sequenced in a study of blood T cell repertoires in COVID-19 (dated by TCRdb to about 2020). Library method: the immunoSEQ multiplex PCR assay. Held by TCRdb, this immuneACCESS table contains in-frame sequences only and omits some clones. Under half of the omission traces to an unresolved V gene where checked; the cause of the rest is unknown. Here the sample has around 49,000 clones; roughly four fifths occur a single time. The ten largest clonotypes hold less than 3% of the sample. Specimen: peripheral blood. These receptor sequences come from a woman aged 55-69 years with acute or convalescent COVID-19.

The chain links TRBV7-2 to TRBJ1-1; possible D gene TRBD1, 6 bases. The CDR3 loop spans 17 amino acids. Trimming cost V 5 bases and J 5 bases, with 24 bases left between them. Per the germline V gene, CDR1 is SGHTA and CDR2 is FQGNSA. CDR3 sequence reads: CASSPLQEQGLRTEAFF. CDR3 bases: TGTGCCAGCAGCCCTCTTCAGGAACAGGGTTTGAGGACTGAAGCTTTCTTT. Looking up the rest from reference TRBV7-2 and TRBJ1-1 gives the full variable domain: GAGVSQSPSNKVTEKGKDVELRCDPISGHTALYWYRQSLGQGLEFLIYFQGNSAPDKSGLPSDRFSAERTGGSVSTLTIQRTQQEDSAVYLCASSPLQEQGLRTEAFFGQGTRLTVV.

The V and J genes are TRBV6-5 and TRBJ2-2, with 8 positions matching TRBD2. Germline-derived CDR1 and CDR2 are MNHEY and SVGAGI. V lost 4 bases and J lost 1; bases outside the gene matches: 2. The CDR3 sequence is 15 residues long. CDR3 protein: CASSFSGMNTGELFF. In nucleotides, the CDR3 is TGTGCCAGCAGTTTTAGCGGGATGAACACCGGGGAGCTGTTTTTT.

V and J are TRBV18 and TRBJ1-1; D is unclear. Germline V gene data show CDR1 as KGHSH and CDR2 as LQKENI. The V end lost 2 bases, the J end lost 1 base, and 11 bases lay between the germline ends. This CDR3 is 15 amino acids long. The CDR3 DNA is TGTGCCAGCTCACCAGGAGGGTGGAAGAACACTGAAGCTTTCTTT. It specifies CASSPGGWKNTEAFF. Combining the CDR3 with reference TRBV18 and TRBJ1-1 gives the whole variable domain NAGVMQNPRHLVRRRGQEARLRCSPMKGHSHVYWYRQLPEEGLKFMVYLQKENIIDESGMPKERFSAEFPKEGPSILRIQQVVRGDSAAYFCASSPGGWKNTEAFFGQGTRLTVV.

The CDR3 DNA reads TGTGCCAGCAGCTTAGTCAGCGGGAGCAATGAGCAGTTCTTC. As protein: CASSLVSGSNEQFF. The chain couples TRBV11-3 to TRBJ2-1; 8 positions match TRBD2. The V segment lost 1 base and the J segment 6 bases; nucleotides outside the gene matches: 2. Germline assignment: CDR1 SGHNT and CDR2 YENEEA. The length of the CDR3 is 14 residues.